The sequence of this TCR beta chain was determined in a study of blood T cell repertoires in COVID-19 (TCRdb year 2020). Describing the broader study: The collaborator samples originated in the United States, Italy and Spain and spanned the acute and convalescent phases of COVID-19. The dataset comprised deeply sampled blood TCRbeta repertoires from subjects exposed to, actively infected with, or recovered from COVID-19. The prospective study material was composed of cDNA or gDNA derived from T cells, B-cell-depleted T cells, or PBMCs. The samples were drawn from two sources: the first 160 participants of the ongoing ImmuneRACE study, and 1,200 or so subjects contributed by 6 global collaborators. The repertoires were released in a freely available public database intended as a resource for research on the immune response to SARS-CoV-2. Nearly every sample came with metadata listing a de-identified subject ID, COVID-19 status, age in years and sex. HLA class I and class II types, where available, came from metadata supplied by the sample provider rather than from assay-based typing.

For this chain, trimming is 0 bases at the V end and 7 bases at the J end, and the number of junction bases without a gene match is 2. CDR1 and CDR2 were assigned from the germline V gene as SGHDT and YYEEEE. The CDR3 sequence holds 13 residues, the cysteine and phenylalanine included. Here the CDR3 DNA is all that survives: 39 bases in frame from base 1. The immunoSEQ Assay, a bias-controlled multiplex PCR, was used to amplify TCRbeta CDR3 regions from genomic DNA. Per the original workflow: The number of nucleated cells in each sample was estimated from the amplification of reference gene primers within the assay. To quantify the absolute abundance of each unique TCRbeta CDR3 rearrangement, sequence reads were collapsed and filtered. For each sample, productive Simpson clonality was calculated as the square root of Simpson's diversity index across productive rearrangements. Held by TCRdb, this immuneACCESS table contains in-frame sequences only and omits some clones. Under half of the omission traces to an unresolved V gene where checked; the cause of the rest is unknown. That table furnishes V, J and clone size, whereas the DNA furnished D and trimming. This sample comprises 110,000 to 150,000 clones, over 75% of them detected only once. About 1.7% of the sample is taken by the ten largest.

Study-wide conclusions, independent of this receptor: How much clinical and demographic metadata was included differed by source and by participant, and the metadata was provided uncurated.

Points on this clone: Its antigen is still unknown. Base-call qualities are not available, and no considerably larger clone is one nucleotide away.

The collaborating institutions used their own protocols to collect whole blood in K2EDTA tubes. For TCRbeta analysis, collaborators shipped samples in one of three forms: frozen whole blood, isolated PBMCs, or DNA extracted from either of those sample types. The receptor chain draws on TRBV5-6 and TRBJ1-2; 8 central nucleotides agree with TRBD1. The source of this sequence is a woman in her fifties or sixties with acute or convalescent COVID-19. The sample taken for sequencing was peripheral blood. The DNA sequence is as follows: TGTGCCAGCAGCTTGGTTGGGACAGGTGGCTACACCTTC. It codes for CASSLVGTGGYTF.